This TCR beta chain is from a study of blood T cells in healthy people across ages. A second PCR, run for roughly 6 to 11 cycles, used a sample-barcoded 5' primer plus a J-beta primer mix. In TCRdb, the 5' RACE reads were re-called with MiXCR into one record per CDR3 protein. The table records roughly 700,000 distinct CDR3 sequences, about 30% of them present only once. Remarks on this clonotype: Compared with germline, one end of the junction differs, possibly owing to a read error.

There are 15 residues in the CDR3. Germline V lookup: CDR1 SGHDN, CDR2 FVKESK. The sequence was collected from a woman older than 75 in good health. The gene calls are TRBV14 and TRBJ2-1, with D unclear. The material sequenced was blood. In DNA form, the CDR3 reads TGTGCCAGCAGTCAAGATCTAGTAGCCCTGAATGAGCAGTTCTTC. Protein sequence: CASSQDLVALNEQFF. The full variable domain, its missing parts supplied by reference TRBV14 and TRBJ2-1, is EAGVTQFPSHSVIEKGQTVTLRCDPISGHDNLYWYRRVMGKEIKFLLHFVKESKQDESGMPNNRFLAERTGGTYSTLKVQPAELEDSGVYFCASSQDLVALNEQFFGPGTRLTVL.